This TCR beta chain originates from a study of blood T cell repertoires in COVID-19. Study in general: From the United States, Italy and Spain came samples of acute and convalescent COVID-19.

V lost 3 bases, J lost 4 bases, and 13 bases lay in between. This CDR3 spans 15 amino acids. Looked up from germline, CDR1 is LGHDT and CDR2 is YNNKEL (reference sequence). Assay: immunoSEQ multiplex PCR; the TCRdb copy retains only in-frame clones and omits some. The sample contains about 270,000 clones, about 89% of which appear only once. Sequencing was done on a sample of peripheral blood. V usage is TRBV3-1 (or the pseudogene TRBV3-2) and J usage is TRBJ1-3, with TRBD1 as a possible D gene (5 bases). This clonotype originated in a man between 35 and 55 years old with active or convalescent COVID-19. The CDR3 is CASSQGGFTGNTIYF. The CDR3 DNA sequence: TGTGCCAGCAGCCAGGGGGGTTTCACCGGAAACACCATATATTTT.